The 7 T cell receptor beta chains below come from one sample, sequenced in a study of cytomegalovirus exposure and HLA in healthy donors. Primers for the PCR totalled 60 Vbeta and 13 Jbeta. The table came from immunoSEQ multiplex PCR; TCRdb's copy has only in-frame clones and leaves some out. The data show tens of thousands of clones, with 70% to 80% seen just once and roughly half held by the top ten. Sequenced input: PBMCs. These receptor sequences come from a man in his fifties in good health and CMV-seropositive.

V gene TRBV29-1 combines with J gene TRBJ1-1; 9 nucleotides agree with TRBD1. The germline V gene has CDR1 SQVTM and CDR2 ANQGSEA. The V gene end was trimmed by 6 bases and the J gene end by 7 bases; junction bases not matched to a gene: 12. CDR3 length equals 14 residues. The CDR3: CSVRDRAFFNEAFF. DNA for the CDR3: TGCAGCGTAAGGGACAGGGCATTCTTTAATGAAGCTTTCTTT. The variable domain in full, completed from reference TRBV29-1 and TRBJ1-1, reads SAVISQKPSRDICQRGTSLTIQCQVDSQVTMMFWYRQQPGQSLTLIATANQGSEATYESGFVIDKFPISRPNLTFSTLTVSNMSPEDSSIYLCSVRDRAFFNEAFFGQGTRLTVV.

The genes are TRBV7-6 and TRBJ2-7; 7 nucleotides agree with TRBD1. The CDR3 covers 14 residues. V trimming: 1 base; J trimming: 10 bases; junction bases outside the gene matches: 10. Germline V gene lookup returns CDR1 SGHVS and CDR2 FNYEAQ. DNA of the CDR3: TGTGCCAGCAGCTTAGTGGGCAGGGGGTCTATACAGTACTTC. Translated, it gives CASSLVGRGSIQYF.

The table lists this clone with a count of one. The gene calls are TRBV6-1 and TRBJ1-4; TRBD1 agrees at 7 bases. This CDR3 has 14 amino acids. The germline CDR1 and CDR2 sequences are MNHNS and SASEGT. V shed 3 bases and J 7 bases; nucleotides not matched to a gene: 5. CDR3 nucleotide sequence: TGTGCCAGCAGTGACTTAGGGGGCGGTGAAAAACTGTTTTTT. This sequence encodes CASSDLGGGEKLFF.

The chain links TRBV10-3 to TRBJ2-2; 16 nucleotides align to TRBD2. This CDR3 has 16 amino acids. CDR1 is ENHRY and CDR2 is SYGVKD in the germline V gene. V dropped 7 bases and J dropped 4; count of bases not matched to a gene: 3. Written as DNA, the CDR3 is TGTGCCATCAAAGGGACTAGCGGGAGGGGCACCGGGGAGCTGTTTTTT. Amino acids: CAIKGTSGRGTGELFF.

Only one count was recorded for this clone. The chain is built from TRBV19 and TRBJ2-5; 10 bases are shared with TRBD2. CDR1 is LNHDA, CDR2 SQIVND, per germline (reference sequence). V was clipped by 8 bases and J by 4 bases; unmatched bases: 10. The CDR3 is made up of 15 amino acids. The CDR3 reads CASRGAGGPRETQYF. As DNA, the CDR3 is TGTGCCAGTCGAGGAGCGGGGGGGCCAAGAGAGACCCAGTACTTC.

The chain carries TRBV19 and TRBJ1-6; TRBD1 might be the D (5 bases). V gave up 3 bases and J gave up 7 bases, with 10 bases separating them. This CDR3 has 14 amino acids. The germline gives CDR1 LNHDA, CDR2 SQIVND (reference sequence). The CDR3 here is CASSIAGTNSPLHF. The CDR3 region has the DNA TGTGCCAGTAGTATCGCGGGGACCAATTCACCCCTCCACTTT.

This rearrangement joins TRBV5-6 to TRBJ1-4; 9 nucleotides agree with TRBD1. The CDR3 loop spans 14 amino acids. V was pared by 2 bases and J by 6 bases, with 2 bases of the junction left unmatched. Germline V gene data show CDR1 as SGHDT and CDR2 as YYEEEE. This CDR3 reads CASSLGQGYEKLFF. CDR3 bases: TGTGCCAGCAGCTTAGGACAGGGGTATGAAAAACTGTTTTTT.